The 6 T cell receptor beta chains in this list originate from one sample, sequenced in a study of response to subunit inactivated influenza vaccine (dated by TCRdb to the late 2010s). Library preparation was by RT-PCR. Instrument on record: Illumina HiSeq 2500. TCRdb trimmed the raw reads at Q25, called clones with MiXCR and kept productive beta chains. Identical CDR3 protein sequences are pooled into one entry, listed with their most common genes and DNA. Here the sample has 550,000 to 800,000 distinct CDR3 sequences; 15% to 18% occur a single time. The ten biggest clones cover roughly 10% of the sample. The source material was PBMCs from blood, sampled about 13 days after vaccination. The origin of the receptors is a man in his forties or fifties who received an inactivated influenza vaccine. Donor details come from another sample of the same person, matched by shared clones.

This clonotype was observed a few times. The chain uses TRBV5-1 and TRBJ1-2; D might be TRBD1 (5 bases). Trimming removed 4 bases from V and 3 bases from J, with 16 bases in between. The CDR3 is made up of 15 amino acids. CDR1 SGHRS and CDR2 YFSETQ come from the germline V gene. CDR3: CASSTPGGVDYGYTF. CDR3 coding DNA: TGCGCCAGCAGCACTCCGGGGGGTGTGGACTATGGCTACACCTTC.

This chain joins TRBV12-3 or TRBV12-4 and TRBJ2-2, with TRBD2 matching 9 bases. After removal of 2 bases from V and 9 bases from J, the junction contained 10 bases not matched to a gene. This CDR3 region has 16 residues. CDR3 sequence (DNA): TGTGCCAGCAGTTTACGGGCGGGGGGGCTGATCCGGGAGCTGTTTTTT. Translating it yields CASSLRAGGLIRELFF.

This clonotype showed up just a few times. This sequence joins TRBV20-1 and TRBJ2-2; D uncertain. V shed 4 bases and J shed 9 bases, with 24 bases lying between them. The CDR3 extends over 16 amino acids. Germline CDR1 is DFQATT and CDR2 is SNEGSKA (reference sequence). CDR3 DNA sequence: TGCAGTGCTACGACCCGCGCAGGCCCACGATCCCGGGAGCTGTTTTTT. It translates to CSATTRAGPRSRELFF.

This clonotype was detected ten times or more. CDR3 bases: TGTGCCAGCCTTACCGCTCAGGGTATCTACGAGCAGTACTTC. Its protein product is CASLTAQGIYEQYF. V gene TRBV6-2 or TRBV6-3 combines with J gene TRBJ2-7; possible D gene TRBD1, 5 bases. Germline values: CDR1 MNHEY, CDR2 SVGEGT. The V gene lost 8 bases and the J gene lost 3 bases, with 17 bases spanning the gap. The CDR3 runs 14 residues.

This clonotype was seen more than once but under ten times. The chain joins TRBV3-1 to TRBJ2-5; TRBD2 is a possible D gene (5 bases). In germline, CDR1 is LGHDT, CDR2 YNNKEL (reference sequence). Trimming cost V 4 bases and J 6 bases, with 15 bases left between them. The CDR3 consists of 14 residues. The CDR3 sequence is CASSRSEGQKTQYF. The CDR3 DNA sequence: TGTGCCAGCAGCCGTAGCGAGGGTCAGAAGACCCAGTACTTC.

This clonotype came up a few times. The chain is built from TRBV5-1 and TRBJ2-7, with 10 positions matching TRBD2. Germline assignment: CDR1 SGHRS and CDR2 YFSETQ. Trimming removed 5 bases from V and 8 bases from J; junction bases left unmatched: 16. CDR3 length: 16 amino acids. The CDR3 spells CASSFAPTSGPSKQYF. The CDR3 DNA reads TGCGCCAGCAGTTTTGCCCCGACTAGCGGGCCATCCAAGCAGTACTTC.